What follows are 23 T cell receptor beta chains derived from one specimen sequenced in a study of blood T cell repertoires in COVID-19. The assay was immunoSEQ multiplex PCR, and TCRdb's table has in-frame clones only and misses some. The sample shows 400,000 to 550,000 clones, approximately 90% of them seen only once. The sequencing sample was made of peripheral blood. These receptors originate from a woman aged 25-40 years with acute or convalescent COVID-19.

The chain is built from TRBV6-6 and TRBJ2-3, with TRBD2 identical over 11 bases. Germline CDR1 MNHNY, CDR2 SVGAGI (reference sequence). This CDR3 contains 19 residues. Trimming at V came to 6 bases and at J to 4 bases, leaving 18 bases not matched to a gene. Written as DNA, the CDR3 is TGTGCCAGCAGCTTAGCGACTAGCGGGGATACCTTGGCTGCAGATACGCAGTATTTT. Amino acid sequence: CASSLATSGDTLAADTQYF.

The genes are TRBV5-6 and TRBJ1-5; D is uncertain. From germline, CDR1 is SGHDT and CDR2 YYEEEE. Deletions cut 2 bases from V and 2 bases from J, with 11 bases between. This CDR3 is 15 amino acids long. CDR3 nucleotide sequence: TGTGCCAGCAGCTTTGGACTTGGAGGCAATCAGCCCCAGCATTTT. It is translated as CASSFGLGGNQPQHF.

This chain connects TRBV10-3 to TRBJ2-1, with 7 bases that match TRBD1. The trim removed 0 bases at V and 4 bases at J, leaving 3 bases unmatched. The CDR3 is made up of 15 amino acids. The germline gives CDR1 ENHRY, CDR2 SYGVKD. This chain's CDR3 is CAISESMDRYNEQFF. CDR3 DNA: TGTGCCATCAGTGAGTCTATGGACAGGTACAATGAGCAGTTCTTC.

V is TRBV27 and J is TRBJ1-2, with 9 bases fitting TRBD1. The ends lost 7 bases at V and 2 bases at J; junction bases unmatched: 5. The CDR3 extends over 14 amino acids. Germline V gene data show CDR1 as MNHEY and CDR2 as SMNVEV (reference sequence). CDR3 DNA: TGTGCCAGCAAAGGGACAGGGAAGAACTATGGCTACACCTTC. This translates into CASKGTGKNYGYTF.

Here the CDR3 reads CASNPRQGAYEQYF. The CDR3 DNA reads as TGTGCCAGCAACCCCCGGCAGGGGGCTTACGAGCAGTACTTC. This sequence joins TRBV6-5 and TRBJ2-7; TRBD1 aligns across 8 bases. Germline V CDR1 and CDR2: MNHEY, SVGAGI. The CDR3 runs 14 residues. V dropped 7 bases and J dropped 4; count of bases not matched to a gene: 9.

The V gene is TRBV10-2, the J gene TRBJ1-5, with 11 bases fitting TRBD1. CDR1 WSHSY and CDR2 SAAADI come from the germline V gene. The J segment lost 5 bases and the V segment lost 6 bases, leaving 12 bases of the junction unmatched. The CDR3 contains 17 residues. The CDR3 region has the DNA TGCGCCAGCAGCACTACCGTTTGGACAGGGGGCCATCAGCCCCAGCATTTT. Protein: CASSTTVWTGGHQPQHF.

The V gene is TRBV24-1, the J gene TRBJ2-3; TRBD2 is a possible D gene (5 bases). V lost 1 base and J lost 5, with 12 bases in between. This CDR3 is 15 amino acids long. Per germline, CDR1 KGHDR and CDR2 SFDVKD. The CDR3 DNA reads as TGTGCCACCAGTGATTTTCGAGGGTTGGTAGATACGCAGTATTTT. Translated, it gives CATSDFRGLVDTQYF.

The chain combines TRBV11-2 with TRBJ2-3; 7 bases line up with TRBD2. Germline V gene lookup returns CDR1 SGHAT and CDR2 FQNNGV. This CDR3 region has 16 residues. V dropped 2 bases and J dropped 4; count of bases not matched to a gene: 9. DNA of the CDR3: TGTGCCAGCAGCTTAAGCGGGGCCCTTCGGGCAGATACGCAGTATTTT. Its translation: CASSLSGALRADTQYF. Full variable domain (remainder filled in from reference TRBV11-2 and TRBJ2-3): EAGVAQSPRYKIIEKRQSVAFWCNPISGHATLYWYQQILGQGPKLLIQFQNNGVVDDSQLPKDRFSAERLKGVDSTLKIQPAKLEDSAVYLCASSLSGALRADTQYFGPGTRLTVL.

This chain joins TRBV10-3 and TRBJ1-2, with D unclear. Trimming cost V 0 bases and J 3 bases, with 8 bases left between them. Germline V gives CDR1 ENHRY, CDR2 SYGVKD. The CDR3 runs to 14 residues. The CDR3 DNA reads TGTGCCATCAGTGAGTCATTTACGGACTATGGCTACACCTTC. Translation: CAISESFTDYGYTF.

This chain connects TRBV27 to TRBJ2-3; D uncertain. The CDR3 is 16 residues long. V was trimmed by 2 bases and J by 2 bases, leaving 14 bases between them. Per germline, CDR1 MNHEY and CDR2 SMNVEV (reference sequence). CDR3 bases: TGTGCCAGCAGTTTACTGGGTGGCGGTTACACAGATACGCAGTATTTT. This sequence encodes CASSLLGGGYTDTQYF.

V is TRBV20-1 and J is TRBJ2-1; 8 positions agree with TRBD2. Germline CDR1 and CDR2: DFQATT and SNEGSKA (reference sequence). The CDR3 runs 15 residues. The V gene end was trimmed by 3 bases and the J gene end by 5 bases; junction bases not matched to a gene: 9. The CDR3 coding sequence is TGCAGTGCTAGTAACGGGGAGACTAGCGACAATGAGCAGTTCTTC. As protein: CSASNGETSDNEQFF.

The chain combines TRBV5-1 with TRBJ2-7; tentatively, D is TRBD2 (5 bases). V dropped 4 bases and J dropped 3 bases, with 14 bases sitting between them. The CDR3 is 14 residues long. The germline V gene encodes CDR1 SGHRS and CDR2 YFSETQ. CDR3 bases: TGCGCCAGCAGCCTGGGAGTTGCCGACTACGAGCAGTACTTC. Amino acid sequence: CASSLGVADYEQYF.

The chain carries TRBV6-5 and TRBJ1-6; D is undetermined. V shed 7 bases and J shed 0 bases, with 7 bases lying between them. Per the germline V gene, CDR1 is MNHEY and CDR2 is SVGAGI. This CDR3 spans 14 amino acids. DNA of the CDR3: TGTGCCAGCATACAGACCTCCTATAATTCACCCCTCCACTTT. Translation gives CASIQTSYNSPLHF.

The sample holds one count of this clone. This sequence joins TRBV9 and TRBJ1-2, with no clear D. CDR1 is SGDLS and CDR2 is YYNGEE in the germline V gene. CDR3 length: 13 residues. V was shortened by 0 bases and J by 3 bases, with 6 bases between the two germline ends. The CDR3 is CASSVDTDYGYTF. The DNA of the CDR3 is TGTGCCAGCAGCGTAGACACAGACTATGGCTACACCTTC.

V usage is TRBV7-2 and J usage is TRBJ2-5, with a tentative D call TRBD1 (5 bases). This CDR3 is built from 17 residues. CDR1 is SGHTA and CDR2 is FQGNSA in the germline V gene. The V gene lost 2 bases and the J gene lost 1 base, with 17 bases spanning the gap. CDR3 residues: CASSLFGAQLPQETQYF. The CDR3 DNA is TGTGCCAGCAGCTTATTTGGGGCTCAATTGCCCCAAGAGACCCAGTACTTC.

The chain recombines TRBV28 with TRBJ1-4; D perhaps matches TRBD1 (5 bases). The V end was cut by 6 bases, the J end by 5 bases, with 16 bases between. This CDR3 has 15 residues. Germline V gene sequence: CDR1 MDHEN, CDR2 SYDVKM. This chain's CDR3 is CASRKIGGENEKLFF. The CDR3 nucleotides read TGTGCCAGCAGGAAGATTGGGGGGGAGAATGAAAAACTGTTTTTT.

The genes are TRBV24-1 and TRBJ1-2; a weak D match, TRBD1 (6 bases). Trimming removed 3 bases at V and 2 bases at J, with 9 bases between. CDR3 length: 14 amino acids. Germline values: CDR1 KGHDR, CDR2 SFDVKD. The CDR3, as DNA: TGTGCCACCAGTGATGGGAGGGGGAACTATGGCTACACCTTC. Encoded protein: CATSDGRGNYGYTF.

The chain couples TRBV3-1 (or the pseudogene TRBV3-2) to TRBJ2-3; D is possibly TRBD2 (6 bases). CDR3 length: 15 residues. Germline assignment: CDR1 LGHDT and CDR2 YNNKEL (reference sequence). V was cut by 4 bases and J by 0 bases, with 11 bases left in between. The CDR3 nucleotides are TGTGCCAGCAGCCGCCTCGGGGGTAGCACAGATACGCAGTATTTT. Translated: CASSRLGGSTDTQYF.

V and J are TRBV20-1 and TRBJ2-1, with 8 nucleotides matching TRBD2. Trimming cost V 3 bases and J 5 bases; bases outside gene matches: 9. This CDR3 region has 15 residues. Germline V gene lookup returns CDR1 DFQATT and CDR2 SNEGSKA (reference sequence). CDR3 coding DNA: TGCAGTGCTAGTTCACTAGCGGAAGTCAACAATGAGCAGTTCTTC. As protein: CSASSLAEVNNEQFF.

CDR3 region: CASSLRYGQETQYF. In DNA form, the CDR3 reads TGTGCCAGCAGCTTACGGTACGGTCAAGAGACCCAGTACTTC. This rearrangement joins TRBV11-2 to TRBJ2-5; the D is unclear. Germline loops: CDR1 SGHAT, CDR2 FQNNGV. V was clipped by 2 bases and J by 2 bases, with 9 bases between them. CDR3 length: 14 residues.

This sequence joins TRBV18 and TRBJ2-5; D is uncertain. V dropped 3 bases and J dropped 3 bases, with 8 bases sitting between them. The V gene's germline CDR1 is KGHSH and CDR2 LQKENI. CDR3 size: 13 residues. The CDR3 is CASSPSREETQYF. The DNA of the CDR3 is TGTGCCAGCTCACCTAGCCGGGAAGAGACCCAGTACTTC.

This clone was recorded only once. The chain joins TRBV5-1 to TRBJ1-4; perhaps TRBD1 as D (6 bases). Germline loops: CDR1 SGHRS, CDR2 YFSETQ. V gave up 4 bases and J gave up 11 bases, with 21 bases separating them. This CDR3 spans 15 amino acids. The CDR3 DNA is TGCGCCAGCAGCCCAGGGGATTTCGGGGATGGGAAACTGTTTTTT. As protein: CASSPGDFGDGKLFF.

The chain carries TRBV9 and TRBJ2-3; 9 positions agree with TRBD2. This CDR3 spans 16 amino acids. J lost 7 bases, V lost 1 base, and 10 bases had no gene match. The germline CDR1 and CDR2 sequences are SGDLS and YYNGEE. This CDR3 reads CASSVTSGTSLNTQYF. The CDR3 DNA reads TGTGCCAGCAGCGTAACGTCCGGGACTAGCCTGAATACGCAGTATTTT.